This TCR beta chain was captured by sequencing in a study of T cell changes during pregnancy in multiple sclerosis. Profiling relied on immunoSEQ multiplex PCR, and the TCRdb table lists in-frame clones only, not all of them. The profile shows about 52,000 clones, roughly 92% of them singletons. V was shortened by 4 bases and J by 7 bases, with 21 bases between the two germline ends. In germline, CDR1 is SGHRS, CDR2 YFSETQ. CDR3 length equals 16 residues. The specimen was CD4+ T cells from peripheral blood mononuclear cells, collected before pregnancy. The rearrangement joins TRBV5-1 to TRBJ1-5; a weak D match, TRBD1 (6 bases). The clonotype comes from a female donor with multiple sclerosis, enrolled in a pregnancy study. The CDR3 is CASSPGGGRSRQPQHF. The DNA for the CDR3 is TGCGCCAGCAGCCCGGGAGGGGGGAGGTCTAGACAGCCCCAGCATTTT.